The TCR beta chain under discussion was sequenced for a study of OX40 agonist ivuxolimab in advanced cancers. On the study more broadly: Checkpoint inhibitors had been given previously to under 50% of patients.

The CDR3 consists of 13 residues. Germline values: CDR1 SGHNT, CDR2 YENEEA. The V and J ends lost 5 bases and 1 base respectively, with 7 bases between them. Assay used: immunoSEQ multiplex PCR; TCRdb lists only in-frame clones, some missing. The data show 65,000 to 70,000 clones, about 89% seen once. The rearrangement uses TRBV11-3 and TRBJ2-3, with D uncertain. The clonotype originates from an adult with an advanced solid tumor such as melanoma, head and neck, liver or kidney cancer. Sequenced here: CD4+ or CD8+ T cells sorted from blood, sampled in a trial of the OX40 agonist ivuxolimab. The CDR3 here is CASSPPGTDTQYF. CDR3 DNA: TGTGCCAGCAGCCCCCCGGGCACAGATACGCAGTATTTT.